This TCR beta chain is from a study of identifying expanded T cells in peripheral blood. Findings of the study overall: Approximately two-week clone count variance significantly increased as total template count grew.

Turning to this clone: Its specificity is not known.

Per the germline V gene, CDR1 is GTSNPN and CDR2 is SVGIG (reference sequence). The V gene lost 1 base and the J gene lost 4 bases, with 22 bases spanning the gap. The CDR3 has 17 residues. Assay: immunoSEQ multiplex PCR; the TCRdb copy retains only in-frame clones and omits some. The repertoire consists of 50,000 to 65,000 clones, with about nine tenths occurring once and the leading ten covering 3.6%. No infections or other immune events were documented during collection. This clonotype was obtained from a person aged 18-70 years in good health. The chain combines TRBV30 with TRBJ1-2; D possibly corresponds to TRBD1 (6 bases). Sequencing used blood. DNA of the CDR3: TGTGCCTGGAGTGGGGTAACAGGGATAGCGTTTTCCTATGGCTACACCTTC. It translates to CAWSGVTGIAFSYGYTF.